These 20 T cell receptor beta chains originate from one sample sequenced in a study of response to subunit inactivated influenza vaccine. TCRdb recomputed calls from the RT-PCR reads with MiXCR, one row per CDR3 protein. The table records more than 700,000 distinct CDR3 sequences, roughly 20% of them present only once. The material sequenced was PBMCs from blood, taken more than 4 days after vaccination. The receptors originated from a middle-aged man who received an inactivated influenza vaccine.

This clonotype was detected a few times. The rearrangement links TRBV29-1 to TRBJ2-5; 10 nucleotides match TRBD2. The CDR3 loop spans 13 amino acids. V lost 6 bases to trimming and J lost 6 bases; unmatched junction nucleotides: 7. Per germline, CDR1 SQVTM and CDR2 ANQGSEA. DNA of the CDR3: TGCAGCGTCGGGACTAGCGAGACAAAGACCCAGTACTTC. Translated, it gives CSVGTSETKTQYF.

This rearrangement joins TRBV11-3 to TRBJ2-3; 9 bases fit TRBD1. In germline, CDR1 is SGHNT, CDR2 YENEEA. Trimming cost V 3 bases and J 0 bases; bases outside gene matches: 4. The CDR3 has 16 amino acids. CDR3 DNA sequence: TGTGCCAGCAGCTTCAGAGGGACAGGGAGCACAGATACGCAGTATTTT. Its translation is CASSFRGTGSTDTQYF.

The chain is built from TRBV6-5 and TRBJ1-5; 7 bases are a match to TRBD1. With V trimmed by 5 bases and J by 2 bases, 9 bases remained unmatched. This CDR3 is built from 16 residues. The germline V gene encodes CDR1 MNHEY and CDR2 SVGAGI. CDR3: CASSTTTGSGNQPQHF. The CDR3 coding sequence is TGTGCCAGCAGTACTACGACAGGGTCAGGCAATCAGCCCCAGCATTTT.

V is TRBV5-5 and J is TRBJ2-7, with D perhaps TRBD2 (5 bases). The ends were cut back, 1 base at V and 8 bases at J, with 19 bases in the middle. Germline CDR1 reads SGHKS; CDR2 reads YYEKEE (reference sequence). This CDR3 spans 15 amino acids. The CDR3 sequence is CASSLFSEDSFKQYF. The CDR3 DNA sequence: TGTGCCAGCAGCTTGTTTTCGGAGGATAGTTTCAAGCAGTACTTC.

This rearrangement joins TRBV7-3 to TRBJ2-1, with D perhaps matching TRBD2 (5 bases). There are 15 residues in the CDR3. Per germline, CDR1 SGHTA and CDR2 FQGTGA. V lost 1 base and J 7 bases, leaving 14 bases between the germline ends. In DNA form, the CDR3 reads TGTGCCAGCAGCTTAAAGGTGACTACCAGAAATGAGCAGTTCTTC. Translated: CASSLKVTTRNEQFF. The complete variable domain, with remaining parts taken from reference TRBV7-3 and TRBJ2-1, reads GAGVSQTPSNKVTEKGKYVELRCDPISGHTALYWYRQSLGQGPEFLIYFQGTGAADDSGLPNDRFFAVRPEGSVSTLKIQRTERGDSAVYLCASSLKVTTRNEQFFGPGTRLTVL.

V is TRBV20-1 and J is TRBJ2-3; 7 bases map to TRBD1. The germline V gene has CDR1 DFQATT and CDR2 SNEGSKA (reference sequence). Trimming cost V 8 bases and J 2 bases; bases outside gene matches: 7. This CDR3 is built from 13 residues. The CDR3 nucleotides are TGCAGTAAACCGGGACAGATCACAGATACGCAGTATTTT. It translates to CSKPGQITDTQYF.

At least ten counts were recorded for this clonotype. The CDR3 reads CASSFGYEQYF. The CDR3 nucleotides are TGTGCCAGCAGTTTTGGTTACGAGCAGTACTTC. This chain links TRBV12-3 or TRBV12-4 with TRBJ2-7; D unclear. CDR3 size: 11 residues. V shed 3 bases and J shed 4 bases, with 4 bases lying between them.

This chain uses TRBV4-3 with TRBJ2-2; D gene unclear. This CDR3 contains 16 residues. Germline CDR1 is LGHNA and CDR2 is YSLEER. Trimming left V 0 bases short and J 1 base short, with 9 bases between. CDR3 residues: CASSQDRNLNTGELFF. In DNA, the CDR3 is TGCGCCAGCAGCCAAGATCGTAACCTGAACACCGGGGAGCTGTTTTTT.

The V and J genes are TRBV6-1 and TRBJ1-1, with D unresolved. Germline-derived CDR1 and CDR2 are MNHNS and SASEGT. With 7 bases removed from V and 1 base from J, the gap between germline ends came to 10 bases. This CDR3 region has 13 residues. The CDR3 loop is CASNPTTNTEAFF. CDR3 coding DNA: TGTGCCAGCAATCCGACAACGAACACTGAAGCTTTCTTT.

The V gene is TRBV7-9, the J gene TRBJ1-5; D uncertain. In germline, CDR1 is SEHNR, CDR2 FQNEAQ (reference sequence). The CDR3 totals 13 residues. The germline V and J ends were trimmed by 5 bases and 5 bases, with 10 bases remaining between them. The CDR3 nucleotides are TGTGCCAGCAGCCAAGACGGATATCAGCCCCAGCATTTT. Translation gives CASSQDGYQPQHF.

The J gene is TRBJ1-1, the V gene TRBV7-9; D might be TRBD1 (5 bases). This CDR3 region has 14 residues. V lost 3 bases, J lost 5 bases, and 13 bases lay in between. Looked up from germline, CDR1 is SEHNR and CDR2 is FQNEAQ (reference sequence). CDR3: CASSLDNRGTEAFF. As DNA, the CDR3 is TGTGCCAGCAGCTTGGACAACCGAGGGACTGAAGCTTTCTTT.

The chain joins TRBV7-2 to TRBJ2-4; 7 bases are a match to TRBD2. Per germline, CDR1 SGHTA and CDR2 FQGNSA. The CDR3 consists of 14 residues. The V gene end was trimmed by 5 bases and the J gene end by 9 bases; junction bases not matched to a gene: 10. The CDR3 DNA reads as TGTGCCAGCAGCCCCCGGGGAGGGGCTGTCATTCAGTACTTC. The encoded protein is CASSPRGGAVIQYF.

The V and J genes are TRBV20-1 and TRBJ2-3; unclear D gene. The CDR3 sequence is 12 residues long. Germline CDR1 is DFQATT and CDR2 is SNEGSKA (reference sequence). V lost 4 bases and J lost 6, with 11 bases in between. The chain's CDR3 is CSATIVADTQYF. The DNA of the CDR3 is TGCAGTGCTACAATCGTGGCGGATACGCAGTATTTT.

This clonotype has only a few counts. The chain has TRBV4-3 and TRBJ2-4; D tentatively fits TRBD1 or TRBD2 (6 bases each). The CDR3 extends over 18 amino acids. The V end was cut by 4 bases, the J end by 0 bases, with 19 bases between. The V gene's germline CDR1 is LGHNA and CDR2 YSLEER. The CDR3 is CASSPKGEDLLAKNIQYF. The CDR3 nucleotides are TGCGCCAGCAGCCCCAAGGGGGAGGATCTACTAGCCAAAAACATTCAGTACTTC.

The chain links TRBV29-1 to TRBJ2-7, with 14 bases fitting TRBD2. This CDR3 comprises 14 residues. V was clipped by 5 bases and J by 3 bases; unmatched bases: 3. Germline V gives CDR1 SQVTM, CDR2 ANQGSEA. The CDR3 coding sequence is TGCAGCGTTTCGGGACTAGCGGGAGTCTACGAGCAGTACTTC. Protein sequence: CSVSGLAGVYEQYF.

The chain joins TRBV20-1 to TRBJ1-1; D may be TRBD1 (5 bases). Looked up from germline, CDR1 is DFQATT and CDR2 is SNEGSKA (reference sequence). The V end lost 6 bases, the J end lost 1 base, and 12 bases lay between the germline ends. CDR3 length: 13 residues. The CDR3 nucleotides are TGCAGTGCCGGGGACTTAACGAACACTGAAGCTTTCTTT. It encodes CSAGDLTNTEAFF.

This clonotype was recorded a few times. The chain carries TRBV20-1 and TRBJ2-1, with a weak D call TRBD1 (6 bases). Germline V gene sequence: CDR1 DFQATT, CDR2 SNEGSKA (reference sequence). Trimming took 6 bases from V and 9 from J, leaving 21 bases between them. The CDR3 contains 14 residues. CDR3 in DNA: TGCAGTGCGTCGGCCAGGGGAATTATCGGTGAGCAGTTCTTC. Protein sequence: CSASARGIIGEQFF.

This clonotype was found a few times. This chain connects TRBV20-1 to TRBJ1-5; D might be TRBD1 (6 bases). Per the germline V gene, CDR1 is DFQATT and CDR2 is SNEGSKA (reference sequence). This CDR3 contains 13 residues. The V end lost 4 bases, the J end lost 5 bases, and 12 bases lay between the germline ends. As DNA, the CDR3 is TGCAGTGCTACCGAACAGGGAGATCAGCCCCAGCATTTT. Amino acid sequence: CSATEQGDQPQHF.

The table lists this clonotype with a few counts. The chain uses TRBV5-5 and TRBJ1-1; a possible D gene is TRBD1 (5 bases). The CDR3 runs to 16 residues. V was clipped by 2 bases and J by 0 bases, with 14 bases between them. Germline values: CDR1 SGHKS, CDR2 YYEKEE (reference sequence). This CDR3 is CASSFPTGLMNTEAFF. The CDR3 coding sequence is TGTGCCAGCAGCTTTCCTACAGGCCTTATGAACACTGAAGCTTTCTTT.

This clonotype was seen more than once but under ten times. J is TRBJ2-3 and V is TRBV4-3; TRBD1 might be the D (6 bases). This CDR3 spans 13 amino acids. Germline CDR1 reads LGHNA; CDR2 reads YSLEER. The ends were cut back, 0 bases at V and 6 bases at J, with 7 bases in the middle. CDR3 DNA sequence: TGCGCCAGCAGCCAAGATCAGGGGGATACGCAGTATTTT. Encoded protein: CASSQDQGDTQYF.